This T cell receptor beta chain was found in a study of PD-1 blockade in classical Hodgkin lymphoma (dated by TCRdb to the early 2020s). As for the study more broadly: Nivolumab dosing was 3 mg/kg intravenously every 2 weeks, continuing until either disease progression or unacceptable toxicity. The study used CyTOF and TCR beta sequencing to define a peripheral blood immune signature of response to PD-1 blockade in classical Hodgkin lymphoma. Overall results and qualifications from the work: The study was limited to a single clinical trial cohort, and causes of repertoire differences, possibly disease activity or prior therapy, remained undefined. Baseline TCR diversity was reported to be lower in newly diagnosed patients than in healthy donors and to be lower still in relapsed/refractory patients. Among trial patients, those achieving complete response had baseline diversity similar to that of newly diagnosed patients, while diversity was significantly lower in partial responders and progressors. CD4+ but not CD8+ TCR diversity rose significantly by C4D1 (p=0.0027 vs p=0.16), most apparent in complete responders (p=0.02). Lower diversity was seen in patients whose nivolumab began less than 1 year after ASCT, and these patients were left out of later analyses so that immune reconstitution would not confound the results.

Genomic DNA was extracted with the Qiagen DNeasy kit from unsorted PBMCs and from negatively selected CD4+ and CD8+ fractions. TCR beta CDR3 regions were amplified by immunoSEQ multiplex PCR using primers annealing to V and J segments. A synthetic immune receptor repertoire was used to minimize amplification bias, and any residual bias was removed computationally once sequencing was done. In the paper's pipeline: Repertoire diversity was quantified as the Shannon entropy index using custom Python scripts. Unsorted, CD4+ and CD8+ repertoires were examined separately, except in combined analyses, for which CD4+ and CD8+ sequences were merged in silico. A clone counted as expanded when the clone's frequency after treatment rose at least 2-fold relative to C1D1, and clones undetected at baseline were given a pseudocount of 0.5. Clones with 0 or 1 copy at C1D1 were classified as singleton clones, and clones with 2 or more copies were classified as non-singleton clones. Clones expanded in unsorted samples were assigned a CD4+, CD8+ or unknown annotation through matching of protein sequences in sorted samples from the same patient. Wilcoxon tests were applied to paired samples to test diversity changes from C1D1 to C4D1. The source is immuneACCESS, and TCRdb retained only in-frame sequences with V and J called. Part of the clones is not carried over; for the studies checked, unresolved V genes explain less than half of this, and the remainder is unexplained. Clone size and V and J calls were adopted from that table, with D and trimming inferred from the DNA. In all, the sample holds 45,000 to 50,000 clones, and 80% of those were seen once. The biggest ten clones account for about 20% of the sample.

Ends trimmed: V by 2 bases, J by 6 bases; bases unmatched to a gene: 7. The germline V gene encodes CDR1 MNHNY and CDR2 SVGAGI (reference sequence). Taken from cysteine to phenylalanine, the CDR3 has 15 residues. The only DNA kept is the CDR3, 45 bases in frame from the first base. This sample's time point label indicates: cycle 2 day 1 (C2D1) of nivolumab. All trial patients had relapsed after autologous stem cell transplantation, with cohorts A, B and C differing in prior brentuximab vedotin exposure. The trial cohort included fewer than 60 patients with relapsed/refractory classical Hodgkin lymphoma, and each patient had a best overall response of complete response, partial response or progressive disease. Trial patients were treated with single-agent nivolumab in the multi-cohort phase II CheckMate 205 trial. An independent review committee assessed best overall response by applying the 2007 International Working Group response criteria. Trial PBMCs were collected immediately before nivolumab initiation (C1D1) and during therapy at cycle 2 day 1 and cycle 4 day 1. After peripheral blood was drawn into 8 mL Vacutainer Cell Preparation Tubes, PBMCs were isolated by centrifugation and then cryopreserved.

Details on this clone: No antigen is known for it. No quality values exist for individual bases; no much larger clone is one base distant.

This receptor was identified in a human donor with classical Hodgkin lymphoma. Recombination connected TRBV6-6 to TRBJ1-5, with TRBD1 identical over 7 junction bases. Sequenced here: peripheral blood mononuclear cells (PBMCs), sampled before the second cycle of nivolumab. The nucleotides read TGTGCCAGCAGTTACGGCAGGGGGTTTCGTCAGCCCCAGCATTTT. Its protein product is CASSYGRGFRQPQHF.